These T cell receptor beta chains were read from a single sample in a study of quantifying T cell responses using KT2 cells. One entry per CDR3 protein, called by TCRdb with MiXCR from the UMI-ligation and nested PCR reads. The sample comprises tens of thousands of distinct CDR3 sequences, around 10% of which are singletons, and 8.5% to 12% rests with the top ten. The sequenced sample was PBMCs spiked with cells of the T cell clone KT2. All receptors derive from a human donor. The CDR3 runs from the conserved cysteine through the conserved F or W. Fields, in order: CDR3 DNA, CDR3 protein, V gene, D gene, clone size, CDR3 length, J gene. D genes are given only for firm matches. The size field is filled for only some rows; it gives once, few, many or a size class.

CDR3nt: TGTGCCAGCAGCCAAGTCAGGGGGGAGACCCAGTACTTC
CDR3aa: CASSQVRGETQYF
v_gene: TRBV3-1
d_gene: TRBD1
abundance: many
len: 13
j_gene: TRBJ2-5

CDR3nt: TGTGCCATCAGTGAGGCCCGGGAGTGGTCCTACGAGCAGTACTTC
CDR3aa: CAISEAREWSYEQYF
v_gene: TRBV10-3
d_gene: .
abundance: many
len: 15
j_gene: TRBJ2-7

CDR3nt: TGTGCCAGCAGATTGAGACGGGACAGGGACATGGTGGGCAATCAGCCCCAGCATTTT
CDR3aa: CASRLRRDRDMVGNQPQHF
v_gene: TRBV7-9
d_gene: TRBD1
abundance: few
len: 19
j_gene: TRBJ1-5

CDR3nt: TGCGCCAGCAGCCAAGATCGACGCCGGGGGTATGGCTACACCTTC
CDR3aa: CASSQDRRRGYGYTF
v_gene: TRBV4-3
d_gene: .
abundance: .
len: 15
j_gene: TRBJ1-2

CDR3nt: TGTGCCAGCAGCCCGGGACTAGCGGGGGGCCAAGAGACCCAGTACTTC
CDR3aa: CASSPGLAGGQETQYF
v_gene: TRBV5-5
d_gene: TRBD2
abundance: few
len: 16
j_gene: TRBJ2-5

CDR3nt: TGCGCCAGCAGCGCTACAGGGGCGGGGGAGCAGTACTTC
CDR3aa: CASSATGAGEQYF
v_gene: TRBV5-1
d_gene: .
abundance: few
len: 13
j_gene: TRBJ2-7

CDR3nt: TGTGCCAGCAGTTTATCGACTAGCGGATATTACGAGCAGTACTTC
CDR3aa: CASSLSTSGYYEQYF
v_gene: TRBV27
d_gene: TRBD2
abundance: few
len: 15
j_gene: TRBJ2-7

CDR3nt: TGTGCCTGGAGTGTAAAGTTAGCAGGTGAGCAGTTCTTC
CDR3aa: CAWSVKLAGEQFF
v_gene: TRBV30
d_gene: .
abundance: .
len: 13
j_gene: TRBJ2-1

CDR3nt: TGCGCCAGCAGCTGGACAGGGGGCGGTGAAAAACTGTTTTTT
CDR3aa: CASSWTGGGEKLFF
v_gene: TRBV5-1
d_gene: TRBD1
abundance: many
len: 14
j_gene: TRBJ1-4

CDR3nt: TGTGCCAGCAGTCTTCGTGCGGGAGAGGGATCCTACGAGCAGTACTTC
CDR3aa: CASSLRAGEGSYEQYF
v_gene: TRBV6-2/TRBV6-3
d_gene: TRBD2
abundance: few
len: 16
j_gene: TRBJ2-7

CDR3nt: TGCAGTGCTAGAGTAGCGGGAGAAGACAATGAGCAGTTCTTC
CDR3aa: CSARVAGEDNEQFF
v_gene: TRBV20-1
d_gene: TRBD2
abundance: .
len: 14
j_gene: TRBJ2-1

CDR3nt: TGCCCCCCTGGGGTCCGGGACAGGGGGCCTTATAGCAATCAGCCCCAGCATTTT
CDR3aa: CPPGVRDRGPYSNQPQHF
v_gene: TRBV25-1
d_gene: TRBD1
abundance: few
len: 18
j_gene: TRBJ1-5

CDR3nt: TGTGCCACCAGAAGGGGCGACGAGCAGTACTTC
CDR3aa: CATRRGDEQYF
v_gene: TRBV15
d_gene: .
abundance: .
len: 11
j_gene: TRBJ2-7

CDR3nt: TGTGCCAGCAGTGACTCGACAGGGGGTAATTCACCCCTCCACTTT
CDR3aa: CASSDSTGGNSPLHF
v_gene: TRBV6-4
d_gene: TRBD1
abundance: many
len: 15
j_gene: TRBJ1-6

CDR3nt: TGTGCCAGCAGCTTAGTCCGTTTTATGGGACGCCGAAATTCGAACACTGAAGCTTTCTTT
CDR3aa: CASSLVRFMGRRNSNTEAFF
v_gene: TRBV7-8
d_gene: .
abundance: .
len: 20
j_gene: TRBJ1-1

CDR3nt: TGTGCCAGCAAACCACGGCTGAACACTGAAGCTTTCTTT
CDR3aa: CASKPRLNTEAFF
v_gene: TRBV2
d_gene: .
abundance: few
len: 13
j_gene: TRBJ1-1

CDR3nt: TGCGCCAGCAGCCAAGATCAACAGGGGGAAAAACTGTTTTTT
CDR3aa: CASSQDQQGEKLFF
v_gene: TRBV4-1
d_gene: TRBD1
abundance: .
len: 14
j_gene: TRBJ1-4

CDR3nt: TGTGCCAGCAGTTTCGGACAGGGGGCCGCTGCGAACACCATATATTTT
CDR3aa: CASSFGQGAAANTIYF
v_gene: TRBV7-9
d_gene: TRBD1
abundance: few
len: 16
j_gene: TRBJ1-3

CDR3nt: TGTGCCAGTAGTATAGATCTATTGGGACGTCAGCCCCAGCATTTT
CDR3aa: CASSIDLLGRQPQHF
v_gene: TRBV19
d_gene: .
abundance: .
len: 15
j_gene: TRBJ1-5

CDR3nt: TGTGCCAGCAGTGAACTAGCGGGAGGTGAAGATACGCAGTATTTT
CDR3aa: CASSELAGGEDTQYF
v_gene: TRBV6-4
d_gene: TRBD2
abundance: many
len: 15
j_gene: TRBJ2-3

CDR3nt: TGTGCCCACTTAGCGGGAGGGCCCCACAATGAGCAGTTCTTC
CDR3aa: CAHLAGGPHNEQFF
v_gene: TRBV30
d_gene: TRBD2
abundance: few
len: 14
j_gene: TRBJ2-1

CDR3nt: TGTGCCAGCAGTTATGGAGGTGAGCAGTTCTTC
CDR3aa: CASSYGGEQFF
v_gene: TRBV6-2/TRBV6-3
d_gene: .
abundance: .
len: 11
j_gene: TRBJ2-1

CDR3nt: TGCGCCAGCAGCCAAGATAGCGGGACATCAGATACGCAGTATTTT
CDR3aa: CASSQDSGTSDTQYF
v_gene: TRBV4-3
d_gene: TRBD2
abundance: .
len: 15
j_gene: TRBJ2-3

CDR3nt: TGCGCCAGCAGCTTGTACAGAGGTATTAACACCGGGGAGCTGTTTTTT
CDR3aa: CASSLYRGINTGELFF
v_gene: TRBV5-1
d_gene: .
abundance: .
len: 16
j_gene: TRBJ2-2

CDR3nt: TGCAGTGCTAGAGATAGATTAGCGGGGGGCGGTGAGACCCAGTACTTC
CDR3aa: CSARDRLAGGGETQYF
v_gene: TRBV20-1
d_gene: TRBD2
abundance: .
len: 16
j_gene: TRBJ2-5

CDR3nt: TGTGCCAGCTCACCACGAGGAAGGAACACTGAAGCTTTCTTT
CDR3aa: CASSPRGRNTEAFF
v_gene: TRBV18
d_gene: .
abundance: .
len: 14
j_gene: TRBJ1-1

CDR3nt: TGTGCCAGCAGCCGGGACAGGGGTGATACGCAGTATTTT
CDR3aa: CASSRDRGDTQYF
v_gene: TRBV7-2
d_gene: TRBD1
abundance: .
len: 13
j_gene: TRBJ2-3

CDR3nt: TGTGCCAGCAGGAACCGACAGGGGAGAGCAGGTGGCTACACCTTC
CDR3aa: CASRNRQGRAGGYTF
v_gene: TRBV12-3/TRBV12-4
d_gene: TRBD1
abundance: .
len: 15
j_gene: TRBJ1-2

CDR3nt: TGCGCCAGCAGTTTCGACCGGCAGAACACTGAAGCTTTCTTT
CDR3aa: CASSFDRQNTEAFF
v_gene: TRBV5-1
d_gene: .
abundance: few
len: 14
j_gene: TRBJ1-1

CDR3nt: TGTGCCAGCAGTGAATCTAGTGAAAAACTGTTTTTT
CDR3aa: CASSESSEKLFF
v_gene: TRBV6-1
d_gene: .
abundance: .
len: 12
j_gene: TRBJ1-4

CDR3nt: TGTGCCATCAGTGGACTAGCGGACAATGAGCAGTTCTTC
CDR3aa: CAISGLADNEQFF
v_gene: TRBV10-3
d_gene: TRBD2
abundance: few
len: 13
j_gene: TRBJ2-1

CDR3nt: TGTGCCAGCGCCCCCAGGAGTTCGTTGAGGTTGGCGGGGAACACTGAAGCTTTCTTT
CDR3aa: CASAPRSSLRLAGNTEAFF
v_gene: TRBV2
d_gene: .
abundance: few
len: 19
j_gene: TRBJ1-1

CDR3nt: TGTGCCAGCAGTTACGGGGGCGAAAAACTGTTTTTT
CDR3aa: CASSYGGEKLFF
v_gene: TRBV6-2/TRBV6-3
d_gene: .
abundance: .
len: 12
j_gene: TRBJ1-4

CDR3nt: TGTGCCAGCACGGACACCGGGGAGCTGTTTTTT
CDR3aa: CASTDTGELFF
v_gene: TRBV28
d_gene: .
abundance: .
len: 11
j_gene: TRBJ2-2

CDR3nt: TGTGCCAGCAGACCAGCGCTAGCGGGGGAATACCAAGAGACCCAGTACTTC
CDR3aa: CASRPALAGEYQETQYF
v_gene: TRBV6-1
d_gene: TRBD2
abundance: few
len: 17
j_gene: TRBJ2-5

CDR3nt: TGCGCCAGCAGCCGCTCCGGGGCCTACGAGCAGTACTTC
CDR3aa: CASSRSGAYEQYF
v_gene: TRBV5-1
d_gene: .
abundance: few
len: 13
j_gene: TRBJ2-7

CDR3nt: TGTGCCAGCAGAGGGACTTCCTACGAGCAGTACTTC
CDR3aa: CASRGTSYEQYF
v_gene: TRBV25-1
d_gene: .
abundance: few
len: 12
j_gene: TRBJ2-7

CDR3nt: TGCGCCAGCAGCCCTACCATAGCGGGGGGAGGGAGAAATGAGCAGTTCTTC
CDR3aa: CASSPTIAGGGRNEQFF
v_gene: TRBV5-1
d_gene: TRBD2
abundance: few
len: 17
j_gene: TRBJ2-1

CDR3nt: TGTGCCAGCAGCCAAGGGTCCACGGGACTAGTCTTC
CDR3aa: CASSQGSTGLVF
v_gene: TRBV4-2
d_gene: TRBD2
abundance: .
len: 12
j_gene: TRBJ2-1

CDR3nt: TGCAGTGCTCAAGAAACCGGGCCTTTTAATTCACCCCTCCACTTT
CDR3aa: CSAQETGPFNSPLHF
v_gene: TRBV20-1
d_gene: .
abundance: .
len: 15
j_gene: TRBJ1-6

CDR3nt: TGTGCCAGCAGTTACTCTTCTGAGGACTATGGCTACACCTTC
CDR3aa: CASSYSSEDYGYTF
v_gene: TRBV6-2/TRBV6-3
d_gene: .
abundance: .
len: 14
j_gene: TRBJ1-2

CDR3nt: TGTGCCAGCAGTGACAGGGGGTCATCCTACAATGAGCAGTTCTTC
CDR3aa: CASSDRGSSYNEQFF
v_gene: TRBV6-4
d_gene: .
abundance: many
len: 15
j_gene: TRBJ2-1

CDR3nt: TGTGCCAGCAGTTCAGACGGGACAGGGGGCTATGGCTACACCTTC
CDR3aa: CASSSDGTGGYGYTF
v_gene: TRBV21-1
d_gene: .
abundance: .
len: 15
j_gene: TRBJ1-2

CDR3nt: TGTGCCAGCAGTTCCCCGACAGGGGGCTATAATTCACCCCTCCACTTT
CDR3aa: CASSSPTGGYNSPLHF
v_gene: TRBV6-6
d_gene: TRBD1
abundance: few
len: 16
j_gene: TRBJ1-6

CDR3nt: TGCGCCAGCAGGGACAATGAAAAACTGTTTTTT
CDR3aa: CASRDNEKLFF
v_gene: TRBV10-1
d_gene: .
abundance: few
len: 11
j_gene: TRBJ1-4

CDR3nt: TGTGCCAGCAGCGAACACGGACAGGGGCCCGAGACCCAGTACTTC
CDR3aa: CASSEHGQGPETQYF
v_gene: TRBV25-1
d_gene: TRBD1
abundance: few
len: 15
j_gene: TRBJ2-5

CDR3nt: TGCAGTGCTAGTCCTCCTCTGGGCACAGATACGCAGTATTTT
CDR3aa: CSASPPLGTDTQYF
v_gene: TRBV20-1
d_gene: .
abundance: few
len: 14
j_gene: TRBJ2-3

CDR3nt: TGTGCCAGCAGCCAAGATCTTGGACAGGGCTATGGCTACACCTTC
CDR3aa: CASSQDLGQGYGYTF
v_gene: TRBV4-2
d_gene: TRBD1
abundance: .
len: 15
j_gene: TRBJ1-2

CDR3nt: TGTGCCAGCAGTGAAGACAGGGTGGGCAAAGAGACCCAGTACTTC
CDR3aa: CASSEDRVGKETQYF
v_gene: TRBV6-1
d_gene: .
abundance: .
len: 15
j_gene: TRBJ2-5

CDR3nt: TGTGCCAGCAGCTCCCCCGATACGCAGTATTTT
CDR3aa: CASSSPDTQYF
v_gene: TRBV25-1
d_gene: .
abundance: many
len: 11
j_gene: TRBJ2-3

CDR3nt: TGTGCCAGCTCACCAGCGGGGACCTCCGAGCAGTACTTC
CDR3aa: CASSPAGTSEQYF
v_gene: TRBV18
d_gene: .
abundance: .
len: 13
j_gene: TRBJ2-7

CDR3nt: TGTGCCACCAGCAGAGCGGGAAGGGGGGCTTTCTTT
CDR3aa: CATSRAGRGAFF
v_gene: TRBV15
d_gene: .
abundance: .
len: 12
j_gene: TRBJ1-1

CDR3nt: TGTGCCAGCGGGACCTGGGGCACTGAAGCTTTCTTT
CDR3aa: CASGTWGTEAFF
v_gene: TRBV10-3
d_gene: .
abundance: few
len: 12
j_gene: TRBJ1-1

CDR3nt: TGTGCCAGCAGTTTAGCGTGGCTAGCTGTCGGTGAGACCCAGTACTTC
CDR3aa: CASSLAWLAVGETQYF
v_gene: TRBV12-3/TRBV12-4
d_gene: .
abundance: few
len: 16
j_gene: TRBJ2-5